A single sample gave rise to the 2 T cell receptor beta chains below, sequenced in a study of blood T cell repertoires in COVID-19 (dated by TCRdb to the early 2020s). Libraries were built with the immunoSEQ multiplex PCR assay. TCRdb mirrors the immuneACCESS table, restricted to in-frame sequences. Some clones are absent from its copies; in checked studies, under half trace to an unresolved V gene, and the reason for the others is unknown. The sample records 30,000 to 50,000 clones, about 94% of which are singletons. The top ten constitute approximately 4.2% of the sample. What was sequenced was peripheral blood. These receptor sequences come from a human donor with active COVID-19. The donor label of this sample is uncertain.

This chain joins TRBV12-3 or TRBV12-4 and TRBJ2-7, with a tentative D call TRBD1 (8 bases). This CDR3 has 13 amino acids. V was pared by 6 bases and J by 11 bases, with 20 bases between. The CDR3 nucleotides are TGTGCCAGCAGGATCAACGGACAGGGAGGGGAGTACTTC. Translating gives CASRINGQGGEYF.

The chain couples TRBV6-5 to TRBJ2-5; possible D gene TRBD1, 6 bases. V was trimmed by 7 bases and J by 3 bases, leaving 12 bases between them. The CDR3 covers 13 residues. Germline loops: CDR1 MNHEY, CDR2 SVGAGI. CDR3 coding DNA: TGTGCCAGCACCGGGTACAGGGAAGAGACCCAGTACTTC. Protein product: CASTGYREETQYF.